This T cell receptor (beta chain) was captured by sequencing in a study of CD8 T cells in Susac syndrome. Background on the study: Treatment status at blood draw for the Susac syndrome patients was therapy-naive, corticosteroids, or intravenous immunoglobulin alone. Study-wide results and limits: An acknowledgment was made by the study that its TCR sequencing and HLA analysis involved relatively few individuals.

RNA amounts of roughly 0.5 to 1 ug underwent reverse transcription with random hexamers. Amplification of the TCR beta CDR3 was carried out by immunoSEQ multiplex PCR, which spanned a total of 54 Vbeta and 13 Jbeta segments. MiXCR was run by TCRdb on the immunoSEQ multiplex PCR reads, yielding one entry per CDR3 protein. The data hold 80,000 to 95,000 distinct CDR3 sequences, with 94% observed a single time. On this clonotype itself: Its antigen is currently unknown.

The patients with Susac syndrome were individuals who fulfilled the recently defined diagnostic criteria for disease that was either definite or probable. Sample: CD8+ T cells from PBMCs. The receptor's source is a human donor with Susac syndrome.

The CDR3 DNA reads TGTGCCAGCAGCTCTTACCGGGACAGGGACCAAGAGACCCAGTACTTC. Translation gives CASSSYRDRDQETQYF. This chain links TRBV5-6 with TRBJ2-5, with 9 nucleotides matching TRBD1. V shed 3 bases and J 0 bases; nucleotides not matched to a gene: 6. Germline loops: CDR1 SGHDT, CDR2 YYEEEE. CDR3 size: 16 residues.